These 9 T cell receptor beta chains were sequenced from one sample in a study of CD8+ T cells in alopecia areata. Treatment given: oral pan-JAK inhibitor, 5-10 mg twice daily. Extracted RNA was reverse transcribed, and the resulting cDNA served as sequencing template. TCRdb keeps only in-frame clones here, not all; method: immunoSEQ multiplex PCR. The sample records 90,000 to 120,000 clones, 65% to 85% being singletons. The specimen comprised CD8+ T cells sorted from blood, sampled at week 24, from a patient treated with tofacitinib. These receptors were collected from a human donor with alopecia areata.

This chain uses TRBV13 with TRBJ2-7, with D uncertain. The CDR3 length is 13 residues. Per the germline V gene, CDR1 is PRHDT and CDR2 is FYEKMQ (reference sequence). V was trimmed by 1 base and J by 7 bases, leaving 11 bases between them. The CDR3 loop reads CASSLEGQQEQYF. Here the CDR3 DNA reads TGTGCCAGCAGCTTAGAGGGCCAACAGGAGCAGTACTTC.

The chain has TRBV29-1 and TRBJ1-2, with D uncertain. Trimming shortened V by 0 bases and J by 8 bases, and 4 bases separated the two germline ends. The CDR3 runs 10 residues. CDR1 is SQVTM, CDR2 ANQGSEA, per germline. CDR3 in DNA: TGCAGCGTTGAAGAGAGGGGCTACACCTTC. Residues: CSVEERGYTF.

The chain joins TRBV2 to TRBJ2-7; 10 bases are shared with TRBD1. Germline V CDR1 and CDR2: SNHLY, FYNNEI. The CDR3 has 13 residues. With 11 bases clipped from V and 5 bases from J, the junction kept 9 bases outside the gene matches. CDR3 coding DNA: TGTGCCGGCATCCCCGGGACAGGGGACGAGCAGTACTTC. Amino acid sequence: CAGIPGTGDEQYF.

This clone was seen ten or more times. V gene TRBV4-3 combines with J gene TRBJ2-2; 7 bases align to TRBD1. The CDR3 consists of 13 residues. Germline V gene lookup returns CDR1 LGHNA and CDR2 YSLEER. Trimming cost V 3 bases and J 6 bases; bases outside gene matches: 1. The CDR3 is CASSHGTAGELFF. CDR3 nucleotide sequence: TGCGCCAGCAGCCATGGGACAGCCGGGGAGCTGTTTTTT.

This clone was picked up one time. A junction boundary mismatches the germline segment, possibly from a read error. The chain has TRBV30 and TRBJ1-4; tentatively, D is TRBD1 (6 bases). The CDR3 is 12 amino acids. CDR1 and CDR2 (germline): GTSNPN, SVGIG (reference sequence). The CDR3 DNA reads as TGTGCCTGGAGGGCCCGACCCGACAGGTACCTGTTT. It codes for CAWRARPDRYLF.

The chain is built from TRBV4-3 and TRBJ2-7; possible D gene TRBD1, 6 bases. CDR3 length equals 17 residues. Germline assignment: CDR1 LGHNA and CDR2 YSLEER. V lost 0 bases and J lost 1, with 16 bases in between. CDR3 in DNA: TGCGCCAGCAGCCAAGATCGGTCAGGGGTGAGGTCCTACGAGCAGTACTTC. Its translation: CASSQDRSGVRSYEQYF.

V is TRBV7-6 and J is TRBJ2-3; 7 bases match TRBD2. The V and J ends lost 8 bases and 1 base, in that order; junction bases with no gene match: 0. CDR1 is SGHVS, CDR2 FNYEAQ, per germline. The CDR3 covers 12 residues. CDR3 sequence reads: CASGGGTDTQYF. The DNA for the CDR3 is TGTGCCAGCGGGGGGGGCACAGATACGCAGTATTTT. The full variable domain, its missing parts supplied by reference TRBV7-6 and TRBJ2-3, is GAGVSQSPRYKVTKRGQDVALRCDPISGHVSLYWYRQALGQGPEFLTYFNYEAQQDKSGLPNDRFSAERPEGSISTLTIQRTEQRDSAMYRCASGGGTDTQYFGPGTRLTVL.

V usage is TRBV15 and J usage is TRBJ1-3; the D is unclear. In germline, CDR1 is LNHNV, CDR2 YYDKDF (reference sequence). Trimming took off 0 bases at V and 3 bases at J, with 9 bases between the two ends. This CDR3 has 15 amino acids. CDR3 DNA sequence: TGTGCCACCAGCAGAGACAGAAATATTGGAAACACCATATATTTT. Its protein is CATSRDRNIGNTIYF.

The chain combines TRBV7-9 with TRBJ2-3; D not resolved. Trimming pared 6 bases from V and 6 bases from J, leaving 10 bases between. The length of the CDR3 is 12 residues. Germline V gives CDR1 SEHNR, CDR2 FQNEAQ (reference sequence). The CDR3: CASRPLRDTQYF. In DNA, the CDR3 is TGTGCCAGCAGACCCCTTAGGGATACGCAGTATTTT.